This T cell receptor (beta chain) emerged from a study of blood T cell repertoires in COVID-19. At the level of the study: Acute and convalescent COVID-19 specimens originated in the United States, Italy and Spain.

Clones were read by immunoSEQ multiplex PCR, and TCRdb kept only the in-frame ones, dropping some. Among approximately 70,000 clones listed, roughly 88% were seen once. The CDR3 runs 13 residues. Germline V gives CDR1 MDHEN, CDR2 SYDVKM. The trim removed 6 bases at V and 3 bases at J, leaving 2 bases unmatched. V usage is TRBV28 and J usage is TRBJ1-1, with 9 positions matching TRBD1. The sequencing input was peripheral blood. The TCR sequence derives from an elderly man with active or convalescent COVID-19. The CDR3 bases are TGTGCCAGCAGGGGACAGGGAGACACTGAAGCTTTCTTT. It yields the protein CASRGQGDTEAFF.